These 5 T cell receptor beta chains were all obtained from the same sample, sequenced in a study of blood T cell repertoires in COVID-19. Assay used: immunoSEQ multiplex PCR; TCRdb lists only in-frame clones, some missing. The sample holds roughly 250,000 clones; about 91% are singletons and the top ten take 0.95% to 1.5%. Sequences were obtained from PBMCs or T cells enriched from blood (not recorded which). Receptors originate from a woman aged 40-49 years with acute COVID-19.

The V and J genes are TRBV4-1 and TRBJ2-5; 8 positions agree with TRBD1. The V gene's germline CDR1 is MGHRA and CDR2 YSYEKL. Germline trimming cut 4 bases from V and 3 bases from J; bases unmatched to any gene: 7. This CDR3 is 15 amino acids long. CDR3 sequence (DNA): TGCGCCAGCAGCCGACAGACAGGGGTCGAAGAGACCCAGTACTTC. The encoded protein is CASSRQTGVEETQYF.

As regards this clone: This same CDR3 is encoded by further DNA sequences in the sample. This chain links TRBV15 with TRBJ1-3; tentative D call: TRBD1 (5 bases). V lost 0 bases, J lost 1 base, and 7 bases lay in between. Germline CDR1 and CDR2: LNHNV and YYDKDF (reference sequence). The CDR3 is made up of 15 amino acids. CDR3 DNA sequence: TGTGCCACCAGCAGAGATCGGGGGTCTGGAAACACCATATATTTT. Protein sequence: CATSRDRGSGNTIYF.

The V and J genes are TRBV5-6 and TRBJ1-2; 11 nucleotides align to TRBD1. Trimming at V came to 3 bases and at J to 6 bases, leaving 4 bases not matched to a gene. This CDR3 spans 14 amino acids. CDR1 SGHDT and CDR2 YYEEEE come from the germline V gene. CDR3 DNA sequence: TGTGCCAGCAGCTCCGGGACAGGGGGAAATGGCTACACCTTC. It yields the protein CASSSGTGGNGYTF.

V is TRBV19 and J is TRBJ1-1; the D is unclear. Germline assignment: CDR1 LNHDA and CDR2 SQIVND (reference sequence). Trimming took off 3 bases at V and 0 bases at J, with 14 bases between the two ends. The CDR3 is 16 amino acids. The CDR3 region has the DNA TGTGCCAGTAGTATTCGGCGGAGCGGGATGAACACTGAAGCTTTCTTT. Encoded protein: CASSIRRSGMNTEAFF. The full variable domain, rest sourced from reference TRBV19 and TRBJ1-1, is DGGITQSPKYLFRKEGQNVTLSCEQNLNHDAMYWYRQDPGQGLRLIYYSQIVNDFQKGDIAEGYSVSREKKESFPLTVTSAQKNPTAFYLCASSIRRSGMNTEAFFGQGTRLTVV.

The rearrangement joins TRBV30 to TRBJ1-2; the D is unclear. The CDR3 extends over 10 amino acids. Germline values: CDR1 GTSNPN, CDR2 SVGIG (reference sequence). V was cut by 8 bases and J by 5 bases, with 9 bases left in between. CDR3 residues: CALGVYGYTF. For the CDR3, the DNA is TGTGCCCTGGGCGTATATGGCTACACCTTC.